In its sample, the clone carrying this TCR beta chain was seen a few times. The entry originates in a study of blood T cell repertoires in COVID-19. Here immunoSEQ multiplex PCR was the method, and the copy in TCRdb shows in-frame clones only, minus some. The sample holds roughly 92,000 clones; about 89% are singletons and the top ten take about 9.4%. Per germline, CDR1 MNHEY and CDR2 SVGEGT. The ends lost 5 bases at V and 1 base at J; junction bases unmatched: 8. The CDR3 extends over 16 amino acids. The sequenced sample consisted of peripheral blood. This clonotype was obtained from a man between 45 and 60 years old with acute or convalescent COVID-19. The chain links TRBV6-2 or TRBV6-3 to TRBJ2-7; 10 nucleotides agree with TRBD2. The CDR3 nucleotides read TGTGCCAGCAGTACTATGGGACTAGCGACGTCCTACGAGCAGTACTTC. Translated: CASSTMGLATSYEQYF.